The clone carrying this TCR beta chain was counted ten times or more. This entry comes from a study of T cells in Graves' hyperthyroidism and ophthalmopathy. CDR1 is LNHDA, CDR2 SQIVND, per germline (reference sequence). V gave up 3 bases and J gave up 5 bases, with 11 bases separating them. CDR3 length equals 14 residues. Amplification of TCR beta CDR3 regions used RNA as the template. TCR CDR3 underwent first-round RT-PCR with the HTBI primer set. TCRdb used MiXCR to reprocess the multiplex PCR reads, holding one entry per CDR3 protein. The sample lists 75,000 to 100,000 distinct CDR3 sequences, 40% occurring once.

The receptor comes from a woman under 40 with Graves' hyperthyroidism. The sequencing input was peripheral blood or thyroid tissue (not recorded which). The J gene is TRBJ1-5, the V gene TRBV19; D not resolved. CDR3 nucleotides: TGTGCCAGTAGTATCGGACCTAGGGATCAGCCCCAGCATTTT. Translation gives CASSIGPRDQPQHF.